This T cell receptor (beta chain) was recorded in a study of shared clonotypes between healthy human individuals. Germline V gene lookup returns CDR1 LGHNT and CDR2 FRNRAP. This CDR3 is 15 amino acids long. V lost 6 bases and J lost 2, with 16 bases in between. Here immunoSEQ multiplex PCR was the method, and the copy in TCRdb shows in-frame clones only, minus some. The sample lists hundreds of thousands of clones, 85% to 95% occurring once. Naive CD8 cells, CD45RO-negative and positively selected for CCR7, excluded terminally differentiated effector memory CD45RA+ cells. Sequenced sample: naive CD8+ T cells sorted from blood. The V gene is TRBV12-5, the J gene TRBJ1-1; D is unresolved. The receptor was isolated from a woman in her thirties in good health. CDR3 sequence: CASGVKGKVNTEAFF. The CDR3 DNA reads TGTGCTAGTGGGGTCAAAGGGAAAGTAAACACTGAAGCTTTCTTT.